This paragraph reports one TCR beta chain. This sample was taken from a study of blood T cell repertoires in COVID-19. Background on the study: Material from acute and convalescent COVID-19 was sourced from the United States, Italy and Spain.

Germline V gives CDR1 SEHNR, CDR2 FQNEAQ (reference sequence). The V and J ends lost 1 base and 2 bases, in that order; junction bases with no gene match: 2. CDR3 size: 15 residues. Clones were read by immunoSEQ multiplex PCR, and TCRdb kept only the in-frame ones, dropping some. This table has under 30,000 clones, 85% to 90% appearing once. The receptor's source is a man older than 75 with acute or convalescent COVID-19. Sequenced material: peripheral blood. The V and J genes are TRBV7-9 and TRBJ2-3; 8 bases are shared with TRBD1. The DNA of the CDR3 is TGTGCCAGCAGCTTAGAGCAGGGGGCCACAGATACGCAGTATTTT. This codes for CASSLEQGATDTQYF.